Listed below are T cell receptor beta chains from one sample, sequenced in a study of T cell changes during pregnancy in multiple sclerosis. TCRdb's copy holds only in-frame clones and misses some; the assay was immunoSEQ multiplex PCR. The repertoire holds tens of thousands of clones, with roughly 91% as singletons. The input for sequencing was peripheral blood, taken in the third trimester of pregnancy. All receptors come from a female donor in good health, enrolled as a control in a pregnancy study. CDR3s include the opening cysteine and the closing phenylalanine or tryptophan. A D gene is named only where the DNA matches it firmly. Clone size, where shown, is once, few, many, or a class for clones that have expanded.

clone size	J gene	V gene	D gene	CDR3 protein	CDR3 DNA
NA	TRBJ2-3	TRBV19	TRBD2	CASEGGRGPDTQYF	TGTGCCAGTGAGGGCGGGAGGGGCCCAGATACGCAGTATTTT
NA	TRBJ1-3	TRBV6-1	TRBD1	CASSDPDAGQGVWGNTIYF	TGTGCCAGCAGTGACCCGGACGCGGGACAGGGGGTATGGGGAAACACCATATATTTT
few	TRBJ1-1	TRBV4-1	NA	CASSQDMNGDTEAFF	TGCGCCAGCAGCCAAGATATGAACGGTGACACTGAAGCTTTCTTT
once	TRBJ1-5	TRBV6-1	NA	CASTGYSNQPQHF	TGTGCCAGCACGGGGTATAGCAATCAGCCCCAGCATTTT
NA	TRBJ2-7	TRBV11-2	TRBD2	CASSPGTSGSYEQYF	TGTGCCAGCAGCCCCGGGACTAGCGGATCCTACGAGCAGTACTTC
NA	TRBJ2-1	TRBV5-4	NA	CASSLGPLGENEQFF	TGTGCCAGCAGCTTGGGGCCCCTCGGGGAGAATGAGCAGTTCTTC
NA	TRBJ1-2	TRBV19	NA	CASSIWGDYGYTF	TGTGCCAGTAGTATATGGGGGGACTATGGCTACACCTTC
NA	TRBJ2-3	TRBV18	TRBD2	CASSPAQLAGGSDTQYF	TGTGCCAGCTCACCCGCCCAACTAGCGGGAGGCTCAGATACGCAGTATTTT
once	TRBJ2-3	TRBV27	NA	CASSWDSYLDTQYF	TGTGCCAGCAGCTGGGACTCCTACTTAGATACGCAGTATTTT
NA	TRBJ1-3	TRBV19	TRBD1	CASSTGQGSGNTIYF	TGTGCCAGTAGTACGGGACAGGGCTCTGGAAACACCATATATTTT
NA	TRBJ2-5	TRBV27	NA	CASSLLVATAGETQYF	TGTGCCAGCAGTTTATTAGTTGCCACCGCGGGGGAGACCCAGTACTTC
NA	TRBJ2-1	TRBV7-6	NA	CASSLARRPQQQFF	TGTGCCAGCAGCTTAGCGAGGAGACCCCAACAGCAGTTCTTC
once	TRBJ1-3	TRBV11-2	TRBD1	CASSLDPAGGGNTIYF	TGTGCCAGCAGCTTAGACCCGGCAGGGGGAGGAAACACCATATATTTT
NA	TRBJ1-2	TRBV6-6	NA	CASSYYPGEGGYTF	TGTGCCAGCAGTTACTATCCGGGAGAAGGTGGCTACACCTTC
NA	TRBJ2-7	TRBV7-2	TRBD1	CASSSISGQSSYEQYF	TGTGCCAGCAGCTCTATATCGGGACAGTCTTCCTACGAGCAGTACTTC
NA	TRBJ2-1	TRBV27	NA	CASSLSGLSYNEQFF	TGTGCCAGCAGTTTAAGCGGGCTCTCCTACAATGAGCAGTTCTTC
NA	TRBJ2-1	TRBV5-6	NA	CASWTTGPINEQFF	TGTGCCAGCTGGACGACAGGACCGATCAATGAGCAGTTCTTC
few	TRBJ1-1	TRBV19	NA	CASSSVSHRILNTEAFF	TGTGCCAGTAGTTCGGTTTCCCATCGTATCTTAAACACTGAAGCTTTCTTT
NA	TRBJ1-2	TRBV4-1	TRBD1	CASSQDGQGMTYGYTF	TGCGCCAGCAGCCAAGATGGACAGGGGATGACCTATGGCTACACCTTC
NA	TRBJ2-2	TRBV11-3	TRBD2	CASSLYSGGFGSGELFF	TGTGCCAGCAGCTTATACAGCGGGGGTTTCGGTTCCGGGGAGCTGTTTTTT
NA	TRBJ1-5	TRBV9	TRBD1	CASSAGTGTNQPQHF	TGTGCCAGCAGCGCCGGGACAGGGACTAATCAGCCCCAGCATTTT
NA	TRBJ2-7	TRBV6-5	TRBD2	CASKGTSGSGEQYF	TGTGCCAGCAAAGGGACTAGCGGGAGCGGCGAGCAGTACTTC
NA	TRBJ2-7	TRBV5-4	TRBD2	CASSFTLAGVFSYEQYF	TGTGCCAGCAGCTTCACCTTAGCGGGAGTCTTCTCCTACGAGCAGTACTTC
NA	TRBJ1-5	TRBV18	TRBD1	CASSLTGQGASNQPQHF	TGTGCCAGCTCACTCACCGGACAGGGGGCTAGCAATCAGCCCCAGCATTTT
NA	TRBJ2-7	TRBV6-6	NA	CASSYRDTKQYF	TGTGCCAGCAGTTACCGGGACACTAAGCAGTACTTC
NA	TRBJ2-7	TRBV29-1	TRBD2	CSVMTSAYYEQYF	TGCAGCGTTATGACTAGCGCGTACTACGAGCAGTACTTC
once	TRBJ1-4	TRBV7-8	TRBD1	CASSLGLGTGLNEKLFF	TGTGCCAGCAGCTTAGGGTTGGGGACAGGCCTTAATGAAAAACTGTTTTTT
NA	TRBJ2-6	TRBV5-1	NA	CASSLAGGPGANVLTF	TGCGCCAGCAGCTTGGCCGGGGGGCCTGGGGCCAACGTCCTGACTTTC
NA	TRBJ1-1	TRBV5-1	NA	CASSLGLSNLNTEAFF	TGCGCCAGCAGCTTGGGGCTTAGCAATTTGAACACTGAAGCTTTCTTT
NA	TRBJ1-1	TRBV11-3	NA	CASSSGTQIEAFF	TGTGCCAGCAGCTCCGGGACACAGATTGAAGCTTTCTTT
NA	TRBJ2-3	TRBV9	NA	CASSVAGGDTQYF	TGTGCCAGCAGCGTAGCAGGGGGGGATACGCAGTATTTT
NA	TRBJ2-7	TRBV6-6	TRBD2	CASITGLAGVYEQYF	TGTGCCAGCATCACCGGACTAGCGGGGGTGTACGAGCAGTACTTC
NA	TRBJ2-4	TRBV27	NA	CASRGTGSKNIQYF	TGTGCCAGCAGGGGAACCGGGAGCAAAAACATTCAGTACTTC
once	TRBJ1-1	TRBV7-9	NA	CASSLLSGFNTEAFF	TGTGCCAGCAGCTTATTATCGGGGTTCAACACTGAAGCTTTCTTT
NA	TRBJ1-2	TRBV5-1	TRBD1	CASRSTGTESLYGYTF	TGCGCCAGCAGGTCCACCGGGACAGAAAGTCTCTATGGCTACACCTTC
few	TRBJ2-3	TRBV5-4	TRBD2	CASSSRTSGRRADTQYF	TGTGCCAGCAGCTCCCGGACTAGCGGGAGGAGGGCAGATACGCAGTATTTT
NA	TRBJ2-1	TRBV6-4	TRBD2	CASSDSGSGSTEQFF	TGTGCCAGCAGTGACTCGGGTAGCGGGAGTACTGAGCAGTTCTTC
NA	TRBJ2-7	TRBV7-9	TRBD1	CASSWDRGNEQYF	TGTGCCAGCAGCTGGGACAGGGGAAACGAGCAGTACTTC
NA	TRBJ1-4	TRBV4-3	TRBD1	CASSQDAQGDEKLFF	TGCGCCAGCAGCCAAGATGCACAGGGGGATGAAAAACTGTTTTTT
NA	TRBJ1-2	TRBV9	NA	CASTLTGGGGYTF	TGTGCCAGCACCTTGACGGGAGGGGGAGGCTACACCTTC
NA	TRBJ2-2	TRBV7-9	NA	CASSPQYTGELFF	TGTGCCAGCAGCCCTCAGTACACCGGGGAGCTGTTTTTT
NA	TRBJ1-6	TRBV5-6	TRBD1	CASSARDRASPLHF	TGTGCCAGCAGCGCCCGGGACAGGGCCTCACCCCTCCACTTT
NA	TRBJ1-2	TRBV5-1	NA	CASNLRPGPEAGGYTF	TGCGCCAGCAACTTGAGGCCGGGGCCCGAGGCGGGAGGCTACACCTTC
NA	TRBJ2-1	TRBV30	NA	CAWNREGSSYNEQFF	TGTGCCTGGAACAGGGAGGGCTCCTCCTACAATGAGCAGTTCTTC
NA	TRBJ2-7	TRBV15	TRBD2	CATSSPGLAGDYEQYF	TGTGCCACCAGCAGCCCGGGACTAGCGGGAGACTACGAGCAGTACTTC